The 24 T cell receptor beta chains in this list originate from one sample, sequenced in a study of blood T cell repertoires in COVID-19. The repertoire was sequenced with immunoSEQ multiplex PCR; TCRdb's copy has only in-frame clones and lacks some. The data hold some 310,000 clones, with around 87% observed a single time. The sequenced sample was peripheral blood. The source of these receptors is a man aged 50 to 60 with active or convalescent COVID-19.

The chain uses TRBV9 and TRBJ2-7, with 10 bases matching TRBD2. The CDR3 runs 15 residues. The germline CDR1 and CDR2 sequences are SGDLS and YYNGEE. V lost 0 bases, J lost 2 bases, and 2 bases stayed unmatched. The CDR3 DNA is TGTGCCAGCAGCGTAGCAGCGGGAGGGCCCTACGAGCAGTACTTC. Protein: CASSVAAGGPYEQYF.

The chain employs TRBV2 and TRBJ1-1, with a tentative D call TRBD1 (6 bases). Germline V gene lookup returns CDR1 SNHLY and CDR2 FYNNEI. This CDR3 has 13 amino acids. Trimming removed 6 bases from V and 3 bases from J, with 11 bases in between. The CDR3 nucleotides are TGTGCCAGCAGCCAGGGGCGGTACACTGAAGCTTTCTTT. Its protein product is CASSQGRYTEAFF.

The chain carries TRBV3-1 (or the pseudogene TRBV3-2) and TRBJ1-5, with a tentative D call TRBD1 (5 bases). CDR3 length: 17 amino acids. V lost 7 bases and J lost 0, with 19 bases in between. Germline CDR1 LGHDT, CDR2 YNNKEL (reference sequence). The CDR3 region has the DNA TGTGCCAGCACCCAGGGCTTGCCTACCTATAGCAATCAGCCCCAGCATTTT. Translation: CASTQGLPTYSNQPQHF.

The CDR3 bases are TGTGCCAGCAAGACACAGGGGGCAACTAATGAAAAACTGTTTTTT. Protein product: CASKTQGATNEKLFF. V and J are TRBV19 and TRBJ1-4, with 8 bases lining up with TRBD1. Germline V gives CDR1 LNHDA, CDR2 SQIVND (reference sequence). After removal of 9 bases from V and 0 bases from J, the junction contained 6 bases not matched to a gene. This CDR3 is 15 amino acids long.

The J gene is TRBJ1-1, the V gene TRBV28; possible D gene TRBD1, 6 bases. The V and J ends lost 2 bases and 6 bases respectively, with 13 bases between them. Germline lookup yields CDR1 MDHEN and CDR2 SYDVKM. The CDR3 covers 14 residues. CDR3 residues: CASSLQGSGSEAFF. CDR3 DNA: TGTGCCAGCAGTTTACAGGGGAGTGGGTCTGAAGCTTTCTTT. The full variable domain, with the rest looked up from reference TRBV28 and TRBJ1-1, is DVKVTQSSRYLVKRTGEKVFLECVQDMDHENMFWYRQDPGLGLRLIYFSYDVKMKEKGDIPEGYSVSREKKERFSLILESASTNQTSMYLCASSLQGSGSEAFFGQGTRLTVV.

The chain employs TRBV19 and TRBJ1-3; D is uncertain. Germline values: CDR1 LNHDA, CDR2 SQIVND (reference sequence). V lost 5 bases and J 2 bases, leaving 13 bases between the germline ends. The CDR3 contains 15 residues. The CDR3 loop reads CASSSFDTAGNTIYF. In nucleotides, the CDR3 is TGTGCCAGTAGTTCCTTCGACACGGCTGGAAACACCATATATTTT.

This rearrangement joins TRBV9 to TRBJ1-1, with D unclear. With 5 bases removed from V and 0 bases from J, the gap between germline ends came to 8 bases. CDR1 and CDR2 (germline): SGDLS, YYNGEE. This CDR3 has 13 amino acids. The CDR3 loop reads CASSADMNTEAFF. CDR3 in DNA: TGTGCCAGCAGTGCGGATATGAACACTGAAGCTTTCTTT.

The chain is built from TRBV6-5 and TRBJ1-4, with 7 bases fitting TRBD1. The V gene's germline CDR1 is MNHEY and CDR2 SVGAGI. The CDR3 has 12 amino acids. The ends lost 10 bases at V and 8 bases at J; junction bases unmatched: 7. The CDR3 loop is CATSQGREKLFF. The CDR3 DNA is TGTGCCACTTCACAGGGGCGCGAAAAACTGTTTTTT.

The J gene is TRBJ1-2, the V gene TRBV2; possible D gene TRBD1, 6 bases. There are 14 residues in the CDR3. The V end lost 2 bases, the J end lost 4 bases, and 11 bases lay between the germline ends. The V gene's germline CDR1 is SNHLY and CDR2 FYNNEI. CDR3 in DNA: TGTGCCAGCAGTGAAAGGACAGCTGGCTATGGCTACACCTTC. Its translation: CASSERTAGYGYTF.

The chain uses TRBV29-1 and TRBJ1-3; maybe TRBD1 (6 bases). CDR3 length: 15 residues. V lost 5 bases and J lost 4, with 18 bases in between. The germline V gene has CDR1 SQVTM and CDR2 ANQGSEA. The CDR3 is CSVSPRGAGGNTIYF. The CDR3 region has the DNA TGCAGCGTTTCCCCGCGGGGGGCAGGAGGAAACACCATATATTTT.

This sequence joins TRBV6-5 and TRBJ2-5; TRBD2 is a possible D gene (6 bases). The germline gives CDR1 MNHEY, CDR2 SVGAGI. The CDR3 is made up of 13 amino acids. The V gene lost 7 bases and the J gene lost 4 bases, with 13 bases spanning the gap. The CDR3 DNA reads as TGTGCCAGCACGTACGGAGGGGCAGAGACCCAGTACTTC. It codes for CASTYGGAETQYF.

The chain joins TRBV7-9 to TRBJ1-1; 10 bases are a match to TRBD1. Germline V gene lookup returns CDR1 SEHNR and CDR2 FQNEAQ (reference sequence). J gave up 11 bases and V 2 bases, and 5 bases lay outside the gene matches. This CDR3 contains 13 residues. CDR3 nucleotide sequence: TGTGCCAGCAGCTTATCGGGACAGGGGTGGGCTTTCTTT. Translated, it gives CASSLSGQGWAFF.

This chain connects TRBV10-3 to TRBJ1-2; 7 bases agree with TRBD1. CDR3 length: 14 residues. After removal of 3 bases from V and 8 bases from J, the junction contained 9 bases not matched to a gene. Germline CDR1 ENHRY, CDR2 SYGVKD. The CDR3 region has the DNA TGTGCCATCAGTGAACCGACAGGGACGATCGGCTACACCTTC. Amino acids: CAISEPTGTIGYTF.

This rearrangement joins TRBV9 to TRBJ1-4, with 8 bases matching TRBD1. Trimming cost V 3 bases and J 8 bases; bases outside gene matches: 6. Germline V gene lookup returns CDR1 SGDLS and CDR2 YYNGEE. The CDR3 is 14 amino acids. CDR3 in amino acids: CASSGGTGEEKLFF. CDR3 in DNA: TGTGCCAGCAGCGGCGGGACAGGCGAGGAAAAACTGTTTTTT. Full variable domain (outside the CDR3, taken from reference TRBV9 and TRBJ1-4): DSGVTQTPKHLITATGQRVTLRCSPRSGDLSVYWYQQSLDQGLQFLIQYYNGEERAKGNILERFSAQQFPDLHSELNLSSLELGDSALYFCASSGGTGEEKLFFGSGTQLSVL.

V usage is TRBV28 and J usage is TRBJ1-5, with D possibly being TRBD1 (5 bases). Trimming removed 7 bases from V and 3 bases from J, with 10 bases in between. The germline gives CDR1 MDHEN, CDR2 SYDVKM. The length of the CDR3 is 13 residues. The CDR3 DNA is TGTGCCAGCAACCGACAGCCCAATCAGCCCCAGCATTTT. This gives the protein CASNRQPNQPQHF.

This clone was detected only a few times. This rearrangement joins TRBV2 to TRBJ1-4; D gene uncertain. Germline CDR1 reads SNHLY; CDR2 reads FYNNEI. Trimming left V 7 bases short and J 2 bases short, with 11 bases between. This CDR3 comprises 14 residues. This CDR3 is CASTPTETNEKLFF. CDR3 sequence (DNA): TGTGCCAGCACACCGACGGAGACTAATGAAAAACTGTTTTTT.

The V and J genes are TRBV19 and TRBJ1-5; D might be TRBD1 (5 bases). Trimming removed 1 base from V and 5 bases from J, with 15 bases in between. The CDR3 length is 16 residues. CDR1 is LNHDA and CDR2 is SQIVND in the germline V gene (reference sequence). This CDR3 is CASSIVNPLGDQPQHF. The CDR3 DNA is TGTGCCAGTAGTATAGTTAATCCCCTAGGGGATCAGCCCCAGCATTTT.

This chain connects TRBV7-2 to TRBJ2-1, with 8 nucleotides matching TRBD2. J gave up 7 bases and V 3 bases, and 8 bases lay outside the gene matches. This CDR3 has 15 residues. CDR1 is SGHTA, CDR2 FQGNSA, per germline. CDR3 in amino acids: CASSFGTRRANEQFF. CDR3 in DNA: TGTGCCAGCAGCTTTGGGACTAGGCGAGCTAATGAGCAGTTCTTC.

This chain links TRBV9 with TRBJ2-3, with 8 bases lining up with TRBD2. This CDR3 has 16 residues. Germline-derived CDR1 and CDR2 are SGDLS and YYNGEE. V trimming: 0 bases; J trimming: 4 bases; junction bases outside the gene matches: 7. The CDR3 sequence is CASSVEGLVFADTQYF. The CDR3 nucleotides read TGTGCCAGCAGCGTAGAGGGACTAGTTTTTGCAGATACGCAGTATTTT.

This clone showed up just a few times. This chain joins TRBV3-1 (or the pseudogene TRBV3-2) and TRBJ2-4; possibly TRBD1 for D (5 bases). The CDR3 sequence is 14 residues long. Germline assignment: CDR1 LGHDT and CDR2 YNNKEL (reference sequence). The V end was cut by 1 base, the J end by 11 bases, with 15 bases between. The CDR3 is CASSQGSAGRVQYF. The DNA of the CDR3 is TGTGCCAGCAGCCAAGGATCGGCAGGGCGTGTTCAGTACTTC.

CDR3 region: CASSMGGASGSYEQYF. The CDR3 DNA is TGTGCCAGTAGTATGGGGGGGGCCTCGGGTTCCTACGAGCAGTACTTC. V gene TRBV19 combines with J gene TRBJ2-7, with D perhaps TRBD2 (7 bases). The CDR3 covers 16 residues. V gave up 3 bases and J gave up 1 base, with 16 bases separating them. The germline V gene encodes CDR1 LNHDA and CDR2 SQIVND (reference sequence).

Regarding this clone: The junction shows a germline mismatch at one end, possibly a read error. This chain uses TRBV5-6 with TRBJ1-6, with 9 bases lining up with TRBD1. From germline, CDR1 is SGHDT and CDR2 YYEEEE. The CDR3 extends over 15 amino acids. CDR3 in DNA: TGTGCCAGCAGCCGGGGGACAGGGCCTAATCCACCCCTCCACTTT. It yields the protein CASSRGTGPNPPLHF.

The chain is built from TRBV2 and TRBJ2-2; 10 nucleotides line up with TRBD2. The CDR3 consists of 16 residues. Trimming cost V 6 bases and J 0 bases; bases outside gene matches: 4. The germline CDR1 and CDR2 sequences are SNHLY and FYNNEI. The CDR3 here is CASRRTSGSNTGELFF. As DNA, the CDR3 is TGTGCCAGCAGGAGGACTAGCGGCTCGAACACCGGGGAGCTGTTTTTT.

The chain is built from TRBV11-2 and TRBJ2-5; D gene uncertain. CDR1 and CDR2 (germline): SGHAT, FQNNGV. Trimming cost V 1 base and J 6 bases, with 9 bases left between them. This CDR3 has 13 amino acids. CDR3 protein: CASSLGEEQTQYF. DNA of the CDR3: TGTGCCAGCAGCTTAGGAGAGGAACAGACCCAGTACTTC. Together with reference TRBV11-2 and TRBJ2-5, the CDR3 gives the full variable domain: EAGVAQSPRYKIIEKRQSVAFWCNPISGHATLYWYQQILGQGPKLLIQFQNNGVVDDSQLPKDRFSAERLKGVDSTLKIQPAKLEDSAVYLCASSLGEEQTQYFGPGTRLLVL.